These 5 T cell receptor beta chains were sequenced from one sample in a study of blood T cell repertoires in COVID-19. Profiled with immunoSEQ multiplex PCR; TCRdb holds only in-frame clones, not every one. The table lists 100,000 to 150,000 clones, 65% to 85% of them singletons. Sequenced material: peripheral blood. These receptors were taken from a woman of 80 years or more with acute or convalescent COVID-19.

The chain is built from TRBV7-9 and TRBJ1-2; D is perhaps TRBD1 (6 bases). Per germline, CDR1 SEHNR and CDR2 FQNEAQ (reference sequence). The V end lost 3 bases, the J end lost 8 bases, and 7 bases lay between the germline ends. CDR3 size: 11 residues. The CDR3 coding sequence is TGTGCCAGCAGCTTTGGACAGGGCTACACCTTC. Its translation is CASSFGQGYTF.

The chain is built from TRBV4-1 and TRBJ2-7, with D maybe TRBD2 (5 bases). This CDR3 spans 16 amino acids. Germline values: CDR1 MGHRA, CDR2 YSYEKL. Trimming took off 0 bases at V and 3 bases at J, with 15 bases between the two ends. The CDR3 here is CASSQDSHGDYYEQYF. CDR3 sequence (DNA): TGCGCCAGCAGCCAAGATTCCCATGGCGACTACTACGAGCAGTACTTC.

DNA of the CDR3: TGTGCCAGCAGCTTAAGGGGGACAGGGGCAATCTCCTACGAGCAGTACTTC. As protein: CASSLRGTGAISYEQYF. The chain uses TRBV7-8 and TRBJ2-7; 10 bases are shared with TRBD1. V lost 2 bases and J lost 0; bases outside the gene matches: 7. CDR3 size: 17 residues. Germline lookup yields CDR1 SGHVS and CDR2 FQNEAQ.

The chain recombines TRBV5-4 with TRBJ2-5; 9 bases are a match to TRBD2. The CDR3 sequence is 16 residues long. The V segment lost 4 bases and the J segment 2 bases; nucleotides outside the gene matches: 9. From germline, CDR1 is SGHNT and CDR2 YYREEE (reference sequence). The CDR3 nucleotides are TGTGCCAGCAGCCAGGGACTGACTAGCGGACAAGAGACCCAGTACTTC. It encodes CASSQGLTSGQETQYF.

This clone was observed a handful of times. The chain recombines TRBV30 with TRBJ1-2; 7 bases are shared with TRBD1. Germline V CDR1 and CDR2: GTSNPN, SVGIG (reference sequence). This CDR3 spans 13 amino acids. V lost 1 base and J lost 5; bases outside the gene matches: 4. The CDR3 protein is CAWSGTGRYGYTF. Written as DNA, the CDR3 is TGTGCCTGGAGTGGGACAGGCCGGTATGGCTACACCTTC.